This T cell receptor beta chain was sequenced in a study of cytomegalovirus exposure and HLA in healthy donors. In regard to this clone: Its antigen is as yet unknown.

CDR1 and CDR2 (germline): SGHTA, FQGNSA. V was pared by 1 base and J by 8 bases, with 7 bases of the junction left unmatched. There are 14 residues in the CDR3. The PCR was carried out with 60 Vbeta primers and 13 Jbeta primers. TCRdb keeps only in-frame clones here, not all; method: immunoSEQ multiplex PCR. The sample lists a few hundred thousand clones, 65% to 90% seen once, with 1.4% in the top ten. Study-wide results and limits: Several of the most significant clusters appeared linked to common viral pathogens, based on a later analysis. Later, TCR association rates were found to vary by HLA locus, highest for DRB1 and lowest for HLA-C. A later analysis showed that HLA-associated TCR beta chains had undergone more clonal expansion than equally common others.

This chain links TRBV7-2 with TRBJ1-2; TRBD1 aligns across 7 bases. The receptor was isolated from a girl aged 5-17 years in good health and CMV-seronegative. Sequenced material: PBMCs. The CDR3 DNA is TGTGCCAGCAGCTTAGGGGCGGGCAGGGGGGGCTACACCTTC. Translated: CASSLGAGRGGYTF.